A selection of T cell receptor beta chains follows, all from one sample in a study of blood T cell repertoires in COVID-19. Sequenced by immunoSEQ multiplex PCR; TCRdb stores in-frame clones only, minus some. The sample lists approximately 140,000 clones, over 75% occurring once. Material for sequencing was PBMCs or T cells enriched from blood (not recorded which). The receptor source for this set is a man aged 50 to 60 in a cohort exposed to, infected with or recovered from COVID-19 (not recorded which). The CDR3 runs from the conserved cysteine through the conserved F or W. The D gene is left open where the match is weak. For some rows the clone size is stated as once, few or many, or as a class when expanded; others skip it.

j_gene	v_gene	abundance	d_gene	CDR3nt	CDR3aa
TRBJ1-1	TRBV16	.	.	TGTGCCAGCAGCCCCCTGGGGAGAGGCACTGAAGCTTTCTTT	CASSPLGRGTEAFF
TRBJ1-2	TRBV4-1	.	TRBD1	TGCGCCAGCAGCCAAGATATGGCAGGGGGCGTTTATGGCTACACCTTC	CASSQDMAGGVYGYTF
TRBJ2-3	TRBV5-6	.	.	TGTGCCAGCAGCTTGTTGGGGCAGGGGTCCACAGATACGCAGTATTTT	CASSLLGQGSTDTQYF
TRBJ1-2	TRBV11-2	once	.	TGTGCCAGCAGCTTAGGGGCACCCTATGGCTACACCTTC	CASSLGAPYGYTF
TRBJ2-7	TRBV9	.	.	TGTGCCAGCAGCGTAGATGGTCCAGGGGCCTACGAGCAGTACTTC	CASSVDGPGAYEQYF
TRBJ1-6	TRBV3-1/TRBV3-2	.	.	TGTGCCAGCAGCCAAGGACAGATAAATTCACCCCTCCACTTT	CASSQGQINSPLHF
TRBJ2-5	TRBV2	.	.	TGTGCCAGCAACAAGGGGGTCCTAGGGGAGACCCAGTACTTC	CASNKGVLGETQYF
TRBJ1-1	TRBV5-8	.	.	TGTGCCAGTACCGTTCCTAGGGAGGTGAACACTGAAGCTTTCTTT	CASTVPREVNTEAFF
TRBJ1-5	TRBV19	.	.	TGTGCCAGTAGTATCGTTCAGTATAGCAATCAGCCCCAGCATTTT	CASSIVQYSNQPQHF
TRBJ2-7	TRBV18	.	.	TGTGCCAGCTCACCTAGTCAGGGTTACTACGAGCAGTACTTC	CASSPSQGYYEQYF
TRBJ2-3	TRBV27	.	.	TGTGCCAGCAGTCCAGGGTCAGTTAGCACAGATACGCAGTATTTT	CASSPGSVSTDTQYF
TRBJ2-1	TRBV10-3	.	TRBD2	TGTGCCATCAGTGAGTCGAGCCTAGCGGGAGGTGAAGAGCAGTTCTTC	CAISESSLAGGEEQFF
TRBJ2-1	TRBV18	once	TRBD2	TGTGCCAGCTCATCAGGACTAGCGACTTACAATGAGCAGTTCTTC	CASSSGLATYNEQFF
TRBJ2-1	TRBV11-2	.	TRBD2	TGTGCCAGCAGCGTAACTAGCGGCTCCTACAATGAGCAGTTCTTC	CASSVTSGSYNEQFF
TRBJ2-4	TRBV5-6	.	TRBD2	TGTGCCAGCAGCTGGCTTAGCGGGAGCAACGACATTCAGTACTTC	CASSWLSGSNDIQYF
TRBJ1-1	TRBV7-8	.	.	TGTGCCAGCAGCGCCGACAGCCCTATCACTGAAGCTTTCTTT	CASSADSPITEAFF
TRBJ1-5	TRBV24-1	.	TRBD1	TGTGCCACCAGTGAGGCCAGGGGGGACAATCAGCCCCAGCATTTT	CATSEARGDNQPQHF
TRBJ2-3	TRBV27	.	.	TGTGCCAGCAGGAAATATCCTACCGAGACAGATACGCAGTATTTT	CASRKYPTETDTQYF
TRBJ2-7	TRBV4-3	.	.	TGCGCCAGCAGCCAGGTCTGGGGGGACGAGCAGTACTTC	CASSQVWGDEQYF
TRBJ1-1	TRBV5-4	.	.	TGTGCCAGCAGCCCGGGGGAGGGAGAAACTGAAGCTTTCTTT	CASSPGEGETEAFF
TRBJ2-7	TRBV29-1	.	.	TGCAGCGTTGTTGGGGGGACCTCCTACGAGCAGTACTTC	CSVVGGTSYEQYF
TRBJ1-6	TRBV5-6	.	TRBD1	TGTGCCAGCAGCCTGGACAGGGCAGATTCACCCCTCCACTTT	CASSLDRADSPLHF
TRBJ2-5	TRBV29-1	.	.	TGCAGCGTTTCCTCGGAGACCCAGTACTTC	CSVSSETQYF
TRBJ2-1	TRBV20-1	.	.	TGCAGTGCTCTGAGAAACAATGAGCAGTTCTTC	CSALRNNEQFF
TRBJ2-1	TRBV11-2	.	.	TGTGCCAGCAGCTCCGGGGCCTACAATGAGCAGTTCTTC	CASSSGAYNEQFF
TRBJ1-1	TRBV11-2	.	.	TGTGCCAGCAGCACCCCCGCAGGGGTGAACACTGAAGCTTTCTTT	CASSTPAGVNTEAFF
TRBJ2-7	TRBV6-5	.	.	TGTGCCAGCGGGTCTTTAGCCATCGGGCAGTACTTC	CASGSLAIGQYF
TRBJ2-7	TRBV5-6	.	.	TGTGCCAGCAGCCTAAGACTGGGGGCGTCCTCCTACGAGCAGTACTTC	CASSLRLGASSYEQYF
TRBJ2-7	TRBV4-1	once	.	TGCGCCAGCAGCCACCCCCTGGGAACTAGCCAAGCCTACGAGCAGTACTTC	CASSHPLGTSQAYEQYF
TRBJ1-2	TRBV2	.	.	TGTGCCAGCAGGGCGACACCTCCAGGCTACACCTTC	CASRATPPGYTF